These 6 T cell receptor beta chains share one sample of origin, sequenced in a study of cytomegalovirus exposure and HLA in healthy donors. The assay was immunoSEQ multiplex PCR, and TCRdb's table has in-frame clones only and misses some. The sample includes about 160,000 clones, 85% of them seen just once. The specimen was PBMCs. The receptors come from a man younger than 40 in good health and CMV-seropositive.

As for this clone: The same CDR3 arises from other DNA sequences in this sample as well. This chain joins TRBV6-6 and TRBJ1-5; tentatively, D is TRBD1 (6 bases). The CDR3 spans 15 residues. Deletions cut 6 bases from V and 0 bases from J, with 12 bases between. In germline, CDR1 is MNHNY, CDR2 SVGAGI (reference sequence). The CDR3 region has the DNA TGTGCCAGCAGCCCTGGACAGTATAGCAATCAGCCCCAGCATTTT. Encoded protein: CASSPGQYSNQPQHF.

The V call is TRBV5-4, the J call TRBJ2-3, with 7 bases fitting TRBD2. Germline V gene lookup returns CDR1 SGHNT and CDR2 YYREEE (reference sequence). This CDR3 contains 16 residues. V lost 2 bases and J lost 0; bases outside the gene matches: 6. CDR3 in amino acids: CASSLSGAHSTDTQYF. For the CDR3, the DNA is TGTGCCAGCAGCTTAAGCGGGGCTCATAGCACAGATACGCAGTATTTT.

V usage is TRBV10-3 and J usage is TRBJ2-1; weak D call: TRBD1 (6 bases). Looked up from germline, CDR1 is ENHRY and CDR2 is SYGVKD. Trimming stripped 4 bases from V and 6 bases from J, with 10 bases between. The CDR3 length is 13 residues. CDR3 nucleotide sequence: TGTGCCATCAGTGGAGGGGGTCTCAATGAGCAGTTCTTC. Translation: CAISGGGLNEQFF.

This chain connects TRBV9 to TRBJ2-1; the D gene is possibly TRBD2 (5 bases). The CDR3 consists of 14 residues. The V gene's germline CDR1 is SGDLS and CDR2 YYNGEE. The V end was cut by 3 bases, the J end by 7 bases, with 14 bases between. The CDR3 DNA is TGTGCCAGCAGCGCCTCCGGGAACTCAAATGAGCAGTTCTTC. It encodes CASSASGNSNEQFF.

This chain joins TRBV5-1 and TRBJ2-1; D perhaps matches TRBD1 (6 bases). V lost 2 bases, J lost 2 bases, and 8 bases lay in between. CDR1 is SGHRS and CDR2 is YFSETQ in the germline V gene. The CDR3 is 14 amino acids. CDR3 residues: CASSFGTTYNEQFF. The CDR3 DNA follows: TGCGCCAGCAGCTTTGGGACAACCTACAATGAGCAGTTCTTC. The full variable domain, its missing parts supplied by reference TRBV5-1 and TRBJ2-1, is KAGVTQTPRYLIKTRGQQVTLSCSPISGHRSVSWYQQTPGQGLQFLFEYFSETQRNKGNFPGRFSGRQFSNSRSEMNVSTLELGDSALYLCASSFGTTYNEQFFGPGTRLTVL.

This rearrangement joins TRBV6-6 to TRBJ1-2; possible D gene TRBD1, 5 bases. The V and J ends lost 7 bases and 4 bases respectively, with 16 bases between them. CDR1 MNHNY and CDR2 SVGAGI come from the germline V gene (reference sequence). The CDR3 consists of 14 residues. Written as DNA, the CDR3 is TGTGCCAGCACCGAGCGGGGCGGAGTCTATGGCTACACCTTC. This codes for CASTERGGVYGYTF.